This entry lists 9 T cell receptor beta chains sequenced from one sample in a study of T cell changes during pregnancy in multiple sclerosis. Sequencing was performed with immunoSEQ multiplex PCR; in TCRdb, only in-frame clones are kept and a portion is missing. Of about 60,000 clones detected, about nine tenths appear once; the ten largest clones hold roughly 2.3%. Specimen: peripheral blood, collected in the first trimester of pregnancy. These receptors were obtained from a female donor with multiple sclerosis, enrolled in a pregnancy study.

The rearrangement uses TRBV19 and TRBJ2-7, with 9 nucleotides matching TRBD2. Germline V CDR1 and CDR2: LNHDA, SQIVND (reference sequence). This CDR3 has 13 amino acids. Trimming removed 4 bases from V and 4 bases from J; junction bases left unmatched: 2. Written as DNA, the CDR3 is TGTGCCAGTAGTAGGCTAGCGGGATACGAGCAGTACTTC. Its translation is CASSRLAGYEQYF.

This clone was seen only once. The chain links TRBV28 to TRBJ2-7; a possible D gene is TRBD2 (5 bases). This CDR3 comprises 15 residues. Trimming took 5 bases from V and 2 from J, leaving 16 bases between them. Germline V lookup: CDR1 MDHEN, CDR2 SYDVKM. This CDR3 is CASSPTGRNTYEQYF. The CDR3 DNA follows: TGTGCCAGCAGTCCGACGGGAAGAAATACCTACGAGCAGTACTTC. Based on the CDR3 plus reference TRBV28 and TRBJ2-7, the full variable domain is DVKVTQSSRYLVKRTGEKVFLECVQDMDHENMFWYRQDPGLGLRLIYFSYDVKMKEKGDIPEGYSVSREKKERFSLILESASTNQTSMYLCASSPTGRNTYEQYFGPGTRLTVT.

The rearrangement links TRBV2 to TRBJ2-1; D possibly corresponds to TRBD2 (5 bases). CDR1 is SNHLY, CDR2 FYNNEI, per germline. The CDR3 totals 18 residues. V was pared by 3 bases and J by 0 bases, with 18 bases between. The CDR3 loop reads CASSDSPGYSSSYNEQFF. CDR3 DNA: TGTGCCAGCAGTGATTCGCCGGGATACTCCAGCTCCTACAATGAGCAGTTCTTC.

V gene TRBV7-9 combines with J gene TRBJ2-1; 9 nucleotides align to TRBD1. Per germline, CDR1 SEHNR and CDR2 FQNEAQ (reference sequence). V lost 5 bases to trimming and J lost 9 bases; unmatched junction nucleotides: 14. The CDR3 consists of 16 residues. The CDR3 DNA is TGTGCCAGCAGCCCTTCCACAGGGGGCCTTCCGGGTGAGCAGTTCTTC. Translated, it gives CASSPSTGGLPGEQFF.

This clone came up a few times. This sequence joins TRBV7-2 and TRBJ2-7; TRBD1 matches 10 bases. Germline V gene data show CDR1 as SGHTA and CDR2 as FQGNSA. J gave up 5 bases and V 3 bases, and 7 bases lay outside the gene matches. The CDR3 consists of 15 residues. Written as DNA, the CDR3 is TGTGCCAGCAGCTTCCCAGACAGGGGGCGCGACGAGCAGTACTTC. Its protein is CASSFPDRGRDEQYF.

The chain couples TRBV19 to TRBJ2-1; 11 bases agree with TRBD2. Unmatched junction bases numbered 12, after V lost 3 bases and J lost 8 bases. This CDR3 is 17 amino acids long. CDR1 LNHDA and CDR2 SQIVND come from the germline V gene (reference sequence). CDR3 region: CASSMPGGTSGVYEQFF. The CDR3 coding sequence is TGTGCCAGTAGTATGCCTGGAGGGACTAGCGGAGTTTATGAGCAGTTCTTC. Filled out from reference TRBV19 and TRBJ2-1, the complete variable domain reads DGGITQSPKYLFRKEGQNVTLSCEQNLNHDAMYWYRQDPGQGLRLIYYSQIVNDFQKGDIAEGYSVSREKKESFPLTVTSAQKNPTAFYLCASSMPGGTSGVYEQFFGPGTRLTVL.

The chain is built from TRBV7-2 and TRBJ2-3; 9 bases are a match to TRBD1. The length of the CDR3 is 15 residues. CDR1 and CDR2 from the germline V gene are SGHTA and FQGNSA. Trimming took 4 bases from V and 0 from J; bases not matched to a gene: 2. The CDR3 nucleotides read TGTGCCAGCAGCTGGACAGGGGCTAGCACAGATACGCAGTATTTT. Amino acid sequence: CASSWTGASTDTQYF.

This rearrangement joins TRBV19 to TRBJ2-1; D is perhaps TRBD2 (6 bases). The CDR3 extends over 14 amino acids. The germline V gene has CDR1 LNHDA and CDR2 SQIVND (reference sequence). V was pared by 5 bases and J by 6 bases, with 14 bases between. The CDR3 here is CASSSTSPANEQFF. The CDR3, as DNA: TGTGCCAGTAGTTCGACTAGTCCAGCCAATGAGCAGTTCTTC.

The chain joins TRBV27 to TRBJ2-1; the D gene is possibly TRBD2 (5 bases). This CDR3 comprises 14 residues. V lost 6 bases and J 8 bases, leaving 17 bases between the germline ends. From germline, CDR1 is MNHEY and CDR2 SMNVEV (reference sequence). The CDR3 nucleotides read TGTGCCAGCAGCCCCGGACTTATGCTGGATGAGCAGTTCTTC. This encodes CASSPGLMLDEQFF.